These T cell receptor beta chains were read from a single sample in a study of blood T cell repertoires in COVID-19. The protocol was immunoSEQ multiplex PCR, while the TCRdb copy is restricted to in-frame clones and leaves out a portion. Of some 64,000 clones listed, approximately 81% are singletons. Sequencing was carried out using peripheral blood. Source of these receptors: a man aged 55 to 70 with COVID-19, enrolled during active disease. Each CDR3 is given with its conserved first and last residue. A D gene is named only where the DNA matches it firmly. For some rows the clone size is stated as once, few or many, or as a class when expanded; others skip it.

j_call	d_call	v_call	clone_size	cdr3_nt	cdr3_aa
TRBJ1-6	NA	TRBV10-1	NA	TGCGCCAGCGGGACAACAAATTCACCCCTCCACTTT	CASGTTNSPLHF
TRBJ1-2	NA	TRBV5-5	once	TGTGCCAGCAGTCTGGAGACTAACTATGGCTACACCTTC	CASSLETNYGYTF
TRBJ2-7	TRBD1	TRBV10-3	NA	TGTGCCATCAGCCGGGACAGGGAACTCTACGAGCAGTACTTC	CAISRDRELYEQYF
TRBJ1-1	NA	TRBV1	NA	TGCACCAGCAGCCAGCCCCTGACAGGGTTGCCTGAAGCTTTCTTT	CTSSQPLTGLPEAFF
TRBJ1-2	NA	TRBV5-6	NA	TGTGCCAGCAGCCCACAGGGACTACCGACCTATGGCTACACCTTC	CASSPQGLPTYGYTF
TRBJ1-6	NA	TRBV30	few	TGTGCCTGGGGCCTTTTGAGGGCCCCTAATAATTCACCCCTCCACTTT	CAWGLLRAPNNSPLHF
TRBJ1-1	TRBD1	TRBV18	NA	TGTGCCAGCTCACCACGACAGGGGGAGAGCACTGAAGCTTTCTTT	CASSPRQGESTEAFF
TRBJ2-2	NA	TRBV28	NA	TGTGCCAGCACGTTCACCGGGGAGCTGTTTTTT	CASTFTGELFF
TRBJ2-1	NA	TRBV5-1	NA	TGCGCCAGCAGCTTACAGGTTCAATATGAGCAGTTCTTC	CASSLQVQYEQFF
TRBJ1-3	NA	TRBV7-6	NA	TGTGCCAGCAGCCGCACAAGCTCTGGAAACACCATATATTTT	CASSRTSSGNTIYF
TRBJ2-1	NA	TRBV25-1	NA	TGTGCCAGCAGTGAACCCAGGCAGGGCAACAATGAGCAGTTCTTC	CASSEPRQGNNEQFF
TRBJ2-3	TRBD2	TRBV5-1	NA	TGCGCCAGCAGTAGGGGTAGCGGGGGCGGGGATACGCAGTATTTT	CASSRGSGGGDTQYF
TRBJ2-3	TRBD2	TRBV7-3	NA	TGTGCCAGCAGTTTACTAGCGGGAGAAGATACGCAGTATTTT	CASSLLAGEDTQYF
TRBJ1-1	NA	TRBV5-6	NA	TGTGCCAGCAGCGGCGGACAGCTCGGGGCTTTCTTT	CASSGGQLGAFF
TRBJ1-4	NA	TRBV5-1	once	TGCGCCAGCAGCCCGAACCCAGCAACTAATGAAAAACTGTTTTTT	CASSPNPATNEKLFF
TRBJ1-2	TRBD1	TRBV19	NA	TGTGCCAGCGACCGACGGGACAGCGGTAACTATGGCTACACCTTC	CASDRRDSGNYGYTF
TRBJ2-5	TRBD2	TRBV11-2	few	TGTGCCAGCAGCTCGAGACTAGCGGGGAGACAAGAGACCCAGTACTTC	CASSSRLAGRQETQYF
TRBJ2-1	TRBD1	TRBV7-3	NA	TGTGCCAGCAGCCCCGGACAGGGACGGGGTAACAATGAGCAGTTCTTC	CASSPGQGRGNNEQFF
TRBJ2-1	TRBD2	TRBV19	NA	TGTGCCAGTAGTATCCGGGTAGCGGGAGGAGAGCAGTTCTTC	CASSIRVAGGEQFF
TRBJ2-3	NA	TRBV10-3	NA	TGTGCCATCAGATCTCTTGGGGGGGGGCACATACTCACAGATACGCAGTATTTT	CAIRSLGGGHILTDTQYF
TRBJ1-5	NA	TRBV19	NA	TGTGCCAGTAGGGACAGTAATCAGCCCCAGCATTTT	CASRDSNQPQHF
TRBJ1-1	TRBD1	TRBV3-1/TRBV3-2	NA	TGTGCCAGCAGCCTATCAGGGGGCGTCACTGAAGCTTTCTTT	CASSLSGGVTEAFF
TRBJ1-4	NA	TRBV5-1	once	TGCGCCAGCAGGGACGGCTACAGGACCCATGGTGAAAAACTGTTTTTT	CASRDGYRTHGEKLFF
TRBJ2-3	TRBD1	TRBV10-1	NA	TGCGCCAGCAGTGAGCCGGCCGACAGGGTCACAGATACGCAGTATTTT	CASSEPADRVTDTQYF
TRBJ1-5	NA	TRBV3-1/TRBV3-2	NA	TGTGCCAGCAGCCATAACACAAACAATCAGCCCCAGCATTTT	CASSHNTNNQPQHF
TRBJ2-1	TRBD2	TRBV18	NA	TGTGCCAGCTCACCAAAAGGGGGGACTAGCGGTGAGCAGTTCTTC	CASSPKGGTSGEQFF
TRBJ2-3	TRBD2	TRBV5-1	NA	TGCGCCAGCAGCCGGACTAGCGGGCCGTCCAACAGTCGTTTT	CASSRTSGPSNSRF
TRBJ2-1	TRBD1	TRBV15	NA	TGTGCCACCAGCACTCGGACAGGGGGCGTGGATGAGCAGTTCTTC	CATSTRTGGVDEQFF
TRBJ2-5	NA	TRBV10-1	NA	TGCGCCAGTGCTAAGGGGTCCGAGCAAGAGACCCAGTACTTC	CASAKGSEQETQYF
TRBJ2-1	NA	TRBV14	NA	TGTGCCAGCAGCCAAGATTCTCTGTGGAGGAATGAGCAGTTCTTC	CASSQDSLWRNEQFF
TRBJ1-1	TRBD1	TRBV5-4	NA	TGTGCCAGCAGCTTTAACAGGGGGGACACTGAAGCTTTCTTT	CASSFNRGDTEAFF
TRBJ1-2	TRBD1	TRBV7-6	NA	TGTGCCAGCAGCCCGACAGGGAACTATGGCTACACCTTC	CASSPTGNYGYTF
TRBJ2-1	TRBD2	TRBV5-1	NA	TGCGCCAGCAGCTTGGAGGCTAGCGGCTTGTTGGGTGAGCAGTTCTTC	CASSLEASGLLGEQFF